A single sample is the source of the 8 T cell receptor beta chains below, sequenced in a study of neoadjuvant anti-PD-1 for oral cavity cancer. Sequencing was performed with immunoSEQ multiplex PCR; in TCRdb, only in-frame clones are kept and a portion is missing. Here the sample spans approximately 13,000 clones, around two thirds being singletons. The sample in question was PBMCs, obtained before nivolumab (anti-PD-1) treatment. The origin of the receptors is a person aged 40 to 85 with oral cavity squamous cell carcinoma.

The V gene is TRBV2, the J gene TRBJ2-1; D call uncertain. Germline CDR1 SNHLY, CDR2 FYNNEI. V dropped 6 bases and J dropped 9 bases, with 18 bases sitting between them. The CDR3 totals 14 residues. CDR3 DNA sequence: TGTGCCAGCAGGGGTAACCAATTATCGGGTGAGCAGTTCTTC. Its translation: CASRGNQLSGEQFF.

J is TRBJ2-3 and V is TRBV2; D might be TRBD1 or TRBD2, each matching 5 bases. Trimming cost V 8 bases and J 7 bases, with 13 bases left between them. Germline CDR1 is SNHLY and CDR2 is FYNNEI. CDR3 length: 12 amino acids. The CDR3 spells CASRDRTYTQYF. CDR3 bases: TGTGCCAGCCGGGACCGAACGTATACGCAGTATTTT. Filled out from reference TRBV2 and TRBJ2-3, the complete variable domain reads EPEVTQTPSHQVTQMGQEVILRCVPISNHLYFYWYRQILGQKVEFLVSFYNNEISEKSEIFDDQFSVERPDGSNFTLKIRSTKLEDSAMYFCASRDRTYTQYFGPGTRLTVL.

In its sample, this clone was seen a few times. The V call is TRBV7-9, the J call TRBJ2-7, with 7 bases fitting TRBD2. Germline V gives CDR1 SEHNR, CDR2 FQNEAQ (reference sequence). The CDR3 is made up of 14 amino acids. J lost 2 bases, V lost 1 base, and 2 bases had no gene match. CDR3 nucleotide sequence: TGTGCCAGCAGCTTAGGGGGAGGGACCTACGAGCAGTACTTC. Its protein product is CASSLGGGTYEQYF.

The CDR3 reads CAIGGVHGSSYEQYF. The DNA of the CDR3 is TGTGCCATCGGGGGGGTGCACGGGAGCTCCTACGAGCAGTACTTC. J is TRBJ2-7 and V is TRBV10-3, with TRBD2 matching 7 bases. Looked up from germline, CDR1 is ENHRY and CDR2 is SYGVKD. The CDR3 sequence is 15 residues long. V lost 8 bases, J lost 0 bases, and 10 bases stayed unmatched.

CDR3 sequence (DNA): TGTGCCAGCGCGGGACTAGCGCCCAATGAGCAGTTCTTC. This translates into CASAGLAPNEQFF. The chain joins TRBV9 to TRBJ2-1; 10 nucleotides align to TRBD2. This CDR3 comprises 13 residues. Unmatched junction bases numbered 4, after V lost 7 bases and J lost 6 bases. The V gene's germline CDR1 is SGDLS and CDR2 YYNGEE.

This sequence joins TRBV5-5 and TRBJ1-5, with D unresolved. The CDR3 extends over 16 amino acids. From germline, CDR1 is SGHKS and CDR2 YYEKEE (reference sequence). Trimming took off 2 bases at V and 6 bases at J, with 18 bases between the two ends. Here the CDR3 reads CASSLEPTRGGQPQHF. CDR3 DNA: TGTGCCAGCAGCTTAGAGCCGACCCGGGGAGGTCAGCCCCAGCATTTT.

The chain couples TRBV27 to TRBJ2-1; the match to TRBD2 covers 8 bases. The CDR3 is made up of 15 amino acids. V was pared by 3 bases and J by 3 bases, with 4 bases of the junction left unmatched. Germline V gene lookup returns CDR1 MNHEY and CDR2 SMNVEV (reference sequence). The DNA for the CDR3 is TGTGCCAGCAGTTTTCGGGGGGGGAACTACAATGAGCAGTTCTTC. Amino acids: CASSFRGGNYNEQFF.

This rearrangement joins TRBV25-1 to TRBJ2-5; TRBD1 agrees at 9 bases. The V gene end was trimmed by 5 bases and the J gene end by 5 bases; junction bases not matched to a gene: 9. The CDR3 covers 15 residues. The germline V gene encodes CDR1 MGHDK and CDR2 SYGVNS. As DNA, the CDR3 is TGTGCCAGCAGTCCAGGACAGGGGTTGAGGGAGACCCAGTACTTC. It encodes CASSPGQGLRETQYF.